This is a list of T cell receptor beta chains from one sample in a study of blood T cell repertoires in COVID-19. Data came from immunoSEQ multiplex PCR; TCRdb stores just in-frame clones and leaves some out. The sample shows 350,000 to 450,000 clones, around 86% of them seen only once. The specimen sequenced was peripheral blood. All receptors come from a human donor in a cohort sampled during active COVID-19. Each CDR3 is given with its conserved first and last residue. A D gene is named only where the DNA matches it firmly. The listing skips clone size in some rows; elsewhere it reads once, few, many or a size class.

cdr3_nt,cdr3_aa,v_call,j_call,d_call,clone_size
TGTGCCAGCAGTCGCAGGGGAGCCGGGGCCAACGTCCTGACTTTC,CASSRRGAGANVLTF,TRBV28,TRBJ2-6,NA,NA
TGTGCCATTGGGGGCAGGGTCAATCAGCCCCAGCATTTT,CAIGGRVNQPQHF,TRBV6-5,TRBJ1-5,NA,NA
TGCGCCAGCAGCTTGAATCTCAGGAATAATTCACCCCTCCACTTT,CASSLNLRNNSPLHF,TRBV5-1,TRBJ1-6,NA,NA
TGCGCCAGCAGCTTGGATTTGGGTAGCGGGGCCTACAATGAGCAGTTCTTC,CASSLDLGSGAYNEQFF,TRBV5-1,TRBJ2-1,TRBD2,few
TGTGCCAGCAGCCCAAGGACAGGGGATGGCACAGATACGCAGTATTTT,CASSPRTGDGTDTQYF,TRBV7-9,TRBJ2-3,TRBD1,NA
TGTGCCAGCAGCCAGGGGGCGTCGGACACTGAAGCTTTCTTT,CASSQGASDTEAFF,TRBV3-1/TRBV3-2,TRBJ1-1,NA,NA
TGTGCCACCAGCAGAGATATACAATTATATGTAACCGTCTACGAGCAGTACTTC,CATSRDIQLYVTVYEQYF,TRBV15,TRBJ2-7,NA,NA
TGTGCCAGCAGCTGGGGGACAGGGGGCGCTGAAGCTTTCTTT,CASSWGTGGAEAFF,TRBV5-8,TRBJ1-1,TRBD1,NA
TGCAGCGTGGAAAAGCGAGCCGGGGAGCTGTTTTTT,CSVEKRAGELFF,TRBV29-1,TRBJ2-2,NA,NA
TGTGCCAGCAGCCCCTTAGCGGGAGAGTTTGATGAGCAGTACTTC,CASSPLAGEFDEQYF,TRBV9,TRBJ2-7,TRBD2,NA
TGTGCCAGCAGGGGAATGGGACTAGCGGGAGAGACCTACAATGAGCAGTTCTTC,CASRGMGLAGETYNEQFF,TRBV6-4,TRBJ2-1,TRBD2,NA
TGTGCCAGCCAGGGCGTTCTTACAGGGGCCTATGGCTACACCTTC,CASQGVLTGAYGYTF,TRBV6-6,TRBJ1-2,TRBD1,NA
TGTGCCAGCTGGGGGACTGGGTGGGGGGGTATCTACTATGGCTACACCTTC,CASWGTGWGGIYYGYTF,TRBV27,TRBJ1-2,NA,NA
TGCGCCAGCAGCTTGTTGGGGGGAAGCTCCTACGAGCAGTACTTC,CASSLLGGSSYEQYF,TRBV5-1,TRBJ2-7,NA,NA
TGTGCCAGCAGCCTAGGACAGGACCACTCTGGAAACACCATATATTTT,CASSLGQDHSGNTIYF,TRBV3-1/TRBV3-2,TRBJ1-3,TRBD1,NA
TGTGCCAGCAGTCGACAGAACCACTATGGCTACACCTTC,CASSRQNHYGYTF,TRBV25-1,TRBJ1-2,NA,NA
TGTGCCAGCAGAGTTTTGCTGGGACAGCTCTATGGCTACACCTTC,CASRVLLGQLYGYTF,TRBV6-6,TRBJ1-2,TRBD1,NA
TGTGCCAGCAGCTTAGACAGGCCTTACTATAATTCACCCCTCCACTTT,CASSLDRPYYNSPLHF,TRBV7-4,TRBJ1-6,NA,NA
TGTGCCAGCAGCTTAGGGACTAGCGGGCCCTACGAGCAGTACTTC,CASSLGTSGPYEQYF,TRBV11-2,TRBJ2-7,TRBD2,NA
TGTGCCAGCAGTGGAGCCGCGGACAGGTATTATAATTCACCCCTCCACTTT,CASSGAADRYYNSPLHF,TRBV6-1,TRBJ1-6,TRBD1,NA
TGCGCCAGCAGTCGGACAGGCCAAAGCTACGAGCAGTACTTC,CASSRTGQSYEQYF,TRBV5-1,TRBJ2-7,TRBD1,once
TGTGCCAGCAGTCCCCGGACTTCTCGTTACGAGCAGTACTTC,CASSPRTSRYEQYF,TRBV6-5,TRBJ2-7,NA,NA
TGTGCCTGGAGTAGAGTGGGTGCAGAGGATTTCTTT,CAWSRVGAEDFF,TRBV30,TRBJ1-1,NA,NA
TGTGCCAGCGGGCCCACACAGGGGGCCGGGGACTATGGCTACACCTTC,CASGPTQGAGDYGYTF,TRBV28,TRBJ1-2,TRBD1,NA
TGTGCCTGGGCCCACGGGGGGGTAGGCAAAAACATTCAGTACTTC,CAWAHGGVGKNIQYF,TRBV30,TRBJ2-4,TRBD2,NA
TGTGCCAGCAGCTTGGACAGGGCCCACGAGCAGTACTTC,CASSLDRAHEQYF,TRBV5-6,TRBJ2-7,NA,NA
TGTGCCAGCAGCCCGGGACAGGGGGCTGAAAAACTGTTTTTT,CASSPGQGAEKLFF,TRBV4-2,TRBJ1-4,TRBD1,NA
TGTGCCAGCAGCCAAGATGGATCAGGTAATAGCAATCAGCCCCAGCATTTT,CASSQDGSGNSNQPQHF,TRBV14,TRBJ1-5,NA,NA
TGTGCCAGTAGTACAGACAGGGGTAGCACAGATACGCAGTATTTT,CASSTDRGSTDTQYF,TRBV19,TRBJ2-3,TRBD1,NA
TGTGCCAGCAGCCAAGAAACAGGGGGCCGCTACACCTTC,CASSQETGGRYTF,TRBV4-2,TRBJ1-2,TRBD1,NA
TGTGCCAGCAGCTTAGAGCGGGCGGTCGGGACCCAGTACTTC,CASSLERAVGTQYF,TRBV11-2,TRBJ2-5,NA,once
TGTGCCAGCAGCCGCGACAGGTACTCTGGAAACACCATATATTTT,CASSRDRYSGNTIYF,TRBV7-8,TRBJ1-3,NA,NA
TGTGCCAGCAGCTTAGTCGAGGGAGGGAACAATCAGCCCCAGCATTTT,CASSLVEGGNNQPQHF,TRBV11-3,TRBJ1-5,NA,NA
TGTGCCAGTAGTAGAACCCCTACCGCAGGGGGATGGGAAAAACTGTTTTTT,CASSRTPTAGGWEKLFF,TRBV19,TRBJ1-4,TRBD1,once
TGCGCCAGCATCGGAGGTTTTTCGTCAGATACGCAGTATTTT,CASIGGFSSDTQYF,TRBV10-2,TRBJ2-3,NA,NA
TGTGCCAGCAGCTTGGGGGCAGGAGCCTACGAGCAGTACTTC,CASSLGAGAYEQYF,TRBV7-2,TRBJ2-7,NA,few
TGTGCCAGTAGTTCTGGGGGCGGATCTAACTATGGCTACACCTTC,CASSSGGGSNYGYTF,TRBV19,TRBJ1-2,NA,NA
TGTGCCAGCAGCTTTCTTGGGGGGGCCACAGATACGCAGTATTTT,CASSFLGGATDTQYF,TRBV7-9,TRBJ2-3,NA,NA
TGTGCCAGCAGTACCCCAGGGCAGGGCCATGGCTACACCTTC,CASSTPGQGHGYTF,TRBV28,TRBJ1-2,NA,NA
TGCAGTGCCGAGGAGGCCTACGAGCAGTACTTC,CSAEEAYEQYF,TRBV20-1,TRBJ2-7,NA,NA